These T cell receptor beta chains were read from a single sample in a study of regulatory T cells in long-lasting Graves disease. TCRdb processed the multiplex PCR reads anew with MiXCR; each CDR3 protein has one entry. The sample records fewer than 350,000 distinct CDR3 sequences, about a sixth being singletons. This specimen was peripheral blood mononuclear cells (PBMCs), taken at new diagnosis, from a patient treated with antithyroid drugs. These receptor sequences come from a female donor with Graves disease. Both conserved end residues are part of each CDR3. The D gene is left open where the match is weak. A row's size may be missing; if present it is once, few, many or a size class.

J gene,V gene,clone size,D gene,CDR3 DNA,CDR3 protein
TRBJ1-1,TRBV12-3/TRBV12-4,many,.,TGTGCCAGCAGTTTAGGGGGGCCGAACACTGAAGCTTTCTTT,CASSLGGPNTEAFF
TRBJ1-6,TRBV6-4,.,.,TGTGCCAGCAGTGACTCTAGGCGAAGCCCTTCACCCCTCCACTTT,CASSDSRRSPSPLHF
TRBJ1-1,TRBV25-1,.,.,TGTGCCAGCAGTGAAGTATCACAAAGAGGGGACCCTGAAGCTTTCTTT,CASSEVSQRGDPEAFF
TRBJ2-3,TRBV3-1,few,TRBD2,TGTGCCAGCAGCCAAGGGGGACTAGCGGGAGGGGCAGATACGCAGTATTTT,CASSQGGLAGGADTQYF
TRBJ1-5,TRBV2,many,TRBD1,TGTGCCAGCAGCCCCCCAGGGGGCCAGGGCAATCAGCCCCAGCATTTT,CASSPPGGQGNQPQHF
TRBJ2-7,TRBV6-2/TRBV6-3,many,TRBD2,TGTGCCAGCAGTTCCTCAGCGGGAGGTGTATACGAGCAGTACTTC,CASSSSAGGVYEQYF
TRBJ1-3,TRBV5-4,.,TRBD1,TGTGCCAGCAGCTTACAGGGGGCTGGAAACACCATATATTTT,CASSLQGAGNTIYF
TRBJ2-3,TRBV7-8,many,.,TGTGCCAGCAGCTTAGACAGCCCCACAGATACGCAGTATTTT,CASSLDSPTDTQYF
TRBJ2-7,TRBV28,many,TRBD1,TGTGCCAGCAGTCACAGGGGGCCCATTACCTACGAGCAGTACTTC,CASSHRGPITYEQYF
TRBJ1-2,TRBV6-1,many,.,TGTGCCAGCAGCACGGGCAAATCAACAGGGAGGACCTATGGCTACACCTTC,CASSTGKSTGRTYGYTF
TRBJ2-2,TRBV30,many,.,TGTGCCTGGAGTAAAGGGTACCCCGGGGAGCTGTTTTTT,CAWSKGYPGELFF
TRBJ2-1,TRBV7-9,few,.,TGTGCCAGCAGCCCCCCCCGGGAGTTCAATGAGCAGTTCTTC,CASSPPREFNEQFF
TRBJ2-5,TRBV27,many,.,TGTGCCAGCAGTTCCGGAGAGCAGGAGACCCAGTACTTC,CASSSGEQETQYF
TRBJ1-2,TRBV10-3,many,TRBD1,TGTGCCATCAGTGAGACGGGGACAGGGAACTATGGCTACACCTTC,CAISETGTGNYGYTF
TRBJ1-5,TRBV12-3/TRBV12-4,many,.,TGTGCCAGCAGCCCAACTCAGGGGCCCCAGCATTTT,CASSPTQGPQHF
TRBJ2-7,TRBV6-1,.,.,TGTGCCAGCAGTGAAGTAGAGAGGAGGTTCACCTACGAGCAGTACTTC,CASSEVERRFTYEQYF
TRBJ2-7,TRBV20-1,many,TRBD2,TGCAGTGCAACTTCCCCGACTAGCCGGTACGAGCAGTACTTC,CSATSPTSRYEQYF
TRBJ2-4,TRBV28,many,.,TGTGCCAGCAGTTTACGTCGACAGATAAACATTCAGTACTTC,CASSLRRQINIQYF
TRBJ2-2,TRBV9,many,TRBD2,TGTGCCAGCAGCGTAGCCCCGGGGGGGGAGACCACCGGGGAGCTGTTTTTT,CASSVAPGGETTGELFF
TRBJ2-1,TRBV12-3/TRBV12-4,many,TRBD2,TGTGCCAGCAGTGGCGGACTAGCGGAATACAATGAGCAGTTCTTC,CASSGGLAEYNEQFF
TRBJ1-1,TRBV30,few,TRBD1,TGTGCCTGGAGTGTTGAGGGTTTTAGGACAGGTAACACTGAAGCTTTCTTT,CAWSVEGFRTGNTEAFF
TRBJ2-1,TRBV11-2,once,.,TGTGCCAGCAGCCTAGGGGGAAGTACCTACGAGCAGTTCTTC,CASSLGGSTYEQFF
TRBJ2-1,TRBV2,.,.,TGTGCCACCAACCTAGGTTACAATGAGCAGTTCTTC,CATNLGYNEQFF
TRBJ2-5,TRBV20-1,many,.,TGCAGTGCTAGAGATCTCCCGGAGACCCAGTACTTC,CSARDLPETQYF
TRBJ1-1,TRBV7-2,.,.,TGTGCCAGCAGCTTTGGGATTGGAGGGGGGATGAACACTGAAGCTTTCTTT,CASSFGIGGGMNTEAFF
TRBJ2-5,TRBV5-6,.,.,TGTGCCAGCAGCCCCGGGGGGCGGGGAGTTGGGGAGACCCAGTACTTC,CASSPGGRGVGETQYF
TRBJ2-7,TRBV19,few,.,TGTGCCAGTAGACCCCCCGGAGGGGCATCCTACGAGCAGTACTTC,CASRPPGGASYEQYF
TRBJ1-1,TRBV13,many,.,TGTGCCAGCAGCGTCGGGGGGGTAATGACTGAAGCTTTCTTT,CASSVGGVMTEAFF
TRBJ2-3,TRBV27,many,TRBD2,TGTGCCAGCCAGGGGACTAGCGGGAACACAGATACGCAGTATTTT,CASQGTSGNTDTQYF
TRBJ2-5,TRBV14,many,TRBD2,TGTGCCAGCAGCCCAATAGCGGGAGGAGGAGAGACCCAGTACTTC,CASSPIAGGGETQYF
TRBJ1-2,TRBV24-1,many,.,TGTGCCACCGGAGACATCTATGGCTACACCTTC,CATGDIYGYTF
TRBJ2-1,TRBV11-3,many,.,TGTGCCAGCAGCTTAGGGGGGACGGCCAACAATGAGCAGTTCTTC,CASSLGGTANNEQFF
TRBJ2-7,TRBV7-9,.,.,TGTGCCAGCAGTAGACAGGTATCCTTCTCCTACGAGCAGTACTTC,CASSRQVSFSYEQYF
TRBJ2-1,TRBV3-1,many,.,TGTGCCAGCAGCCAAGATTACAGGATCAATGAGCAGTTCTTC,CASSQDYRINEQFF
TRBJ2-1,TRBV11-3,few,TRBD2,TGTGCCAGCAGCCACTGGGGGGGGGGACTAGCTGGCAATGAGCAGTTCTTC,CASSHWGGGLAGNEQFF
TRBJ2-3,TRBV7-2,many,TRBD2,TGTGCCAGCAGCTTACGACTAGCGGGAGTTCTGATGGTGGATACGCAGTATTTT,CASSLRLAGVLMVDTQYF
TRBJ2-1,TRBV2,many,TRBD1,TGTGCCAGCAGGAGACAGGGGGGATACAATGAGCAGTTCTTC,CASRRQGGYNEQFF
TRBJ1-2,TRBV11-3,many,.,TGTGCCAGCAGCTCCCCGGGAGCCTCCTACACCTTC,CASSSPGASYTF
TRBJ2-3,TRBV7-3,many,.,TGTGCCAGCAGCTTAAGGGGGCGGGCAGAGACAGATACGCAGTATTTT,CASSLRGRAETDTQYF
TRBJ1-1,TRBV5-1,.,.,TGCGCCAGCAGCGAAATGACAGTAAACACTGAAGCTTTCTTT,CASSEMTVNTEAFF
TRBJ2-5,TRBV10-3,many,TRBD1,TGTGCCACCCACCCCCACGGACAGGGGACCTATCATATGCAAGAGACCCAGTACTTC,CATHPHGQGTYHMQETQYF
TRBJ2-5,TRBV24-1,many,TRBD2,TGTGCCACCAGTGAACCGGGACTAGCGGGAGGAGAGACCCAGTACTTC,CATSEPGLAGGETQYF
TRBJ1-2,TRBV10-2,many,.,TGCGCCAGCAGTGAGTCCCGAAGGTGGAGTCATAACTATGGCTACACCTTC,CASSESRRWSHNYGYTF
TRBJ2-1,TRBV29-1,few,.,TGCAGCGTCCTTAGCCGTTTGGGCGGCCATGAGCAGTTCTTC,CSVLSRLGGHEQFF
TRBJ2-1,TRBV30,.,.,TGTGCCTGGAGTGTGGGGTCAGGGAGACACGACGAGCAGTTCTTC,CAWSVGSGRHDEQFF
TRBJ1-1,TRBV20-1,many,.,TGCAGTGCTAGAGACACAAGAGGGGGCACTGAAGCTTTCTTT,CSARDTRGGTEAFF
TRBJ1-5,TRBV6-5,many,.,TGTGCCAGCAGTTTGACGAATCAGGGGCCCCAGCATTTT,CASSLTNQGPQHF
TRBJ2-7,TRBV7-8,many,.,TGTGCCAGCGAAAGAACAGGGCACTACGAGCAGTACTTC,CASERTGHYEQYF
TRBJ1-5,TRBV19,few,.,TGTGCCAGTAATCCACTACAGGGAGGTAGCAATCAGCCCCAGCATTTT,CASNPLQGGSNQPQHF
TRBJ2-1,TRBV19,many,TRBD2,TGTGCCAGTAGGACGAGAACCCAGGGCTTTAGCGGGAGTGTCTACAATGAGCAGTTCTTC,CASRTRTQGFSGSVYNEQFF
TRBJ1-6,TRBV15,.,.,TGTGCCACCAGCAGAGAAGGGGCCCATTCACCCCTCCACTTT,CATSREGAHSPLHF
TRBJ2-7,TRBV29-1,many,TRBD2,TGCAGCGTTGAACGCTCTAGCGGGAGGAACTACGAGCAGTACTTC,CSVERSSGRNYEQYF
TRBJ1-2,TRBV6-2/TRBV6-3,.,TRBD1,TGTGCCAGCAGTTACTTCGGGACAGGGGGTAGCTACACCTTC,CASSYFGTGGSYTF
TRBJ1-4,TRBV28,many,.,TGTGCCAGCAGTCCACTCAGGATTAGGCTCAATGAAAAACTGTTTTTT,CASSPLRIRLNEKLFF